This T cell receptor (beta chain) stems from a study of blood T cell repertoires in COVID-19 (dated by TCRdb to the early 2020s). Broadly, across the study: Samples covering the acute and convalescent phases of COVID-19 were provided by collaborators in the United States, Italy and Spain. The prospective study material was composed of cDNA or gDNA derived from T cells, B-cell-depleted T cells, or PBMCs. Deeply sampled blood TCRbeta repertoires from subjects exposed to, actively infected with, or recovered from COVID-19 were included in the dataset. A freely available public database, intended as a resource for researchers studying the immune response to SARS-CoV-2, is where the repertoires were released. The samples were drawn from two sources: the first 160 participants of the ongoing ImmuneRACE study, and 1,000 to 1,500 subjects contributed by 6 global collaborators. Sample metadata almost always included a de-identified subject ID, COVID-19 status, age in years and sex. HLA class I and class II types, where available, came from metadata supplied by the sample provider rather than from assay-based typing. The research as a whole found: How much clinical and demographic metadata was included differed by source and by participant, and the metadata was provided uncurated.

Including cysteine and phenylalanine, the CDR3 has 16 amino acids. Solely the CDR3 DNA is kept, with 48 bases framed from the first base. CDR1 and CDR2 were assigned from the germline V gene (reference sequence) as MNHEY and SMNVEV. Unmatched junction bases come to 10, with V trimmed by 5 bases and J by 5 bases. As concerns this clone: Its antigen specificity is not known. No quality values exist for individual bases; no much larger clone is one base distant.

A second Seattle source provided samples from volunteer blood donors who had recovered from COVID-19. Each collaborating institution followed its own protocols to collect whole blood in K2EDTA tubes. For TCRbeta analysis, collaborators shipped samples as frozen whole blood, isolated PBMCs, or DNA extracted from either of those sample types. TCRbeta CDR3 regions were amplified from genomic DNA by means of the immunoSEQ Assay, a bias-controlled multiplex PCR. Concerning the study's data processing: Within the assay, amplification of reference gene primers was used to estimate how many nucleated cells each sample contained. To quantify the absolute abundance of each unique TCRbeta CDR3 rearrangement, sequence reads were collapsed and filtered. Productive Simpson clonality was computed per sample as the square root of Simpson's diversity index over productive rearrangements. Held by TCRdb, this immuneACCESS table contains in-frame sequences only and omits some clones. Under half of the omission traces to an unresolved V gene where checked; the cause of the rest is unknown. The DNA gave D and trimming, while V, J and clone size come from that table. This sample has over 150,000 clones in its table, and about nine tenths of those were observed once. Of the sample, around 3.9% falls within the top ten clones.

The specimen was peripheral blood. The chain joins TRBV27 to TRBJ2-5, and TRBD2 matches 11 of the central bases. This clonotype was sampled from a woman aged 55 to 70 who had recovered from COVID-19. CDR3 region: CASSKDSGGAWETQYF. In nucleotides, the sequence is TGTGCCAGCAGTAAGGATAGCGGGGGGGCGTGGGAGACCCAGTACTTC.